The 28 T cell receptor beta chains presented below share a single source sample, sequenced in a study of long-term antiretroviral therapy in people with HIV. Running of the v3.0 immunoSEQ assay took place at survey level. TCRdb's copy holds only in-frame clones and misses some; the assay was immunoSEQ multiplex PCR. Altogether around 29,000 clones are present, roughly 96% being singletons, with the ten largest covering about 8%. This specimen consisted of unsorted PBMCs, obtained 5.3 years after starting antiretroviral therapy. The receptors stem from a man aged 25-45 years with HIV.

V gene TRBV9 combines with J gene TRBJ1-1; unclear D gene. V lost 0 bases and J 1 base, leaving 10 bases between the germline ends. The CDR3 contains 15 residues. Germline V lookup: CDR1 SGDLS, CDR2 YYNGEE. CDR3 amino acids: CASSVDPVSNTEAFF. DNA of the CDR3: TGTGCCAGCAGCGTAGATCCGGTGTCGAACACTGAAGCTTTCTTT.

The genes are TRBV30 and TRBJ1-5; 11 nucleotides match TRBD1. From germline, CDR1 is GTSNPN and CDR2 SVGIG (reference sequence). This CDR3 comprises 15 residues. Trimming took 3 bases from V and 4 from J; bases not matched to a gene: 5. DNA of the CDR3: TGTGCCTGGAGCCGGGACAGGGGGTTGAATCAGCCCCAGCATTTT. This sequence encodes CAWSRDRGLNQPQHF.

The genes are TRBV5-1 and TRBJ1-1, with TRBD1 matching 9 bases. J was trimmed by 2 bases and V by 7 bases; bases with no gene match: 6. Germline assignment: CDR1 SGHRS and CDR2 YFSETQ. The CDR3 length is 14 residues. In DNA, the CDR3 is TGCGCCAGCGACCCGGGACAGGGAAACACTGAAGCTTTCTTT. Its protein is CASDPGQGNTEAFF.

The rearrangement links TRBV27 to TRBJ1-1; TRBD1 agrees at 12 bases. V shed 8 bases and J 5 bases; nucleotides not matched to a gene: 6. The CDR3 has 14 residues. CDR1 is MNHEY, CDR2 SMNVEV, per germline (reference sequence). CDR3 nucleotides: TGTGCCAGCGCGGGACAGGGGGCGCGGACTGAAGCTTTCTTT. It specifies CASAGQGARTEAFF.

The V call is TRBV30, the J call TRBJ1-1; no reliable D call. This CDR3 has 14 residues. Germline assignment: CDR1 GTSNPN and CDR2 SVGIG (reference sequence). V dropped 4 bases and J dropped 2 bases, with 14 bases sitting between them. CDR3: CAWIVSLDNTEAFF. DNA of the CDR3: TGTGCCTGGATCGTATCTCTAGACAACACTGAAGCTTTCTTT. Combining the CDR3 with reference TRBV30 and TRBJ1-1 gives the whole variable domain SQTIHQWPATLVQPVGSPLSLECTVEGTSNPNLYWYRQAAGRGLQLLFYSVGIGQISSEVPQNLSASRPQDRQFILSSKKLLLSDSGFYLCAWIVSLDNTEAFFGQGTRLTVV.

The chain joins TRBV29-1 to TRBJ1-2; D is unclear. The germline gives CDR1 SQVTM, CDR2 ANQGSEA. The length of the CDR3 is 12 residues. Trimming pared 0 bases from V and 6 bases from J, leaving 8 bases between. The CDR3 coding sequence is TGCAGCGTTGAAGATTGGAGGGATGGCTACACCTTC. It translates to CSVEDWRDGYTF.

The chain has TRBV2 and TRBJ1-6, with 8 bases lining up with TRBD1. Trimming took 3 bases from V and 14 from J; bases not matched to a gene: 6. CDR1 SNHLY and CDR2 FYNNEI come from the germline V gene. This CDR3 has 13 amino acids. CDR3: CASSETGVVSLHF. Written as DNA, the CDR3 is TGTGCCAGCAGTGAGACAGGGGTGGTTTCCCTCCACTTT.

In its sample, this clone was seen once. The chain has TRBV10-3 and TRBJ2-7, with TRBD1 as a possible D gene (6 bases). From germline, CDR1 is ENHRY and CDR2 SYGVKD. This CDR3 region has 15 residues. V was shortened by 6 bases and J by 0 bases, with 15 bases between the two germline ends. The CDR3 DNA follows: TGTGCCATCAGCCCTTCACAGGGATTCTCCTACGAGCAGTACTTC. It specifies CAISPSQGFSYEQYF.

The chain carries TRBV21-1 and TRBJ2-7; the D call TRBD1 from the table was never checked on the DNA. TRBV21-1 is a pseudogene segment. CDR3 length: 15 residues. As DNA, the CDR3 is TGTGCCAGCAGCAATTTGGGGACAGGGGGGTACGAGCAGTACTTC. This translates into CASSNLGTGGYEQYF.

This chain uses TRBV5-1 with TRBJ1-5, with D perhaps TRBD1 (5 bases). Trimming removed 5 bases at V and 7 bases at J, with 13 bases between. CDR3 length equals 13 residues. Germline CDR1 and CDR2: SGHRS and YFSETQ. This chain's CDR3 is CASRQESGQPQHF. The CDR3 DNA sequence: TGCGCCAGCAGACAGGAGTCGGGGCAGCCCCAGCATTTT.

The rearrangement links TRBV4-2 to TRBJ2-3; TRBD2 aligns across 7 bases. This CDR3 region has 15 residues. The V gene's germline CDR1 is LGHNA and CDR2 YNFKEQ. The V gene end was trimmed by 0 bases and the J gene end by 4 bases; junction bases not matched to a gene: 4. As DNA, the CDR3 is TGTGCCAGCAGCCAAGAGGGCCTAGCGGCAGATACGCAGTATTTT. Amino acid sequence: CASSQEGLAADTQYF.

The rearrangement joins TRBV6-6 to TRBJ2-3, with D hard to call. V gave up 7 bases and J gave up 4 bases, with 9 bases separating them. From germline, CDR1 is MNHNY and CDR2 SVGAGI (reference sequence). The CDR3 contains 12 residues. The CDR3 loop reads CASNFGPDTQYF. CDR3 DNA sequence: TGTGCCAGCAATTTCGGACCAGATACGCAGTATTTT.

The V call is TRBV5-4, the J call TRBJ1-1; possibly TRBD1 for D (5 bases). Trimming took 4 bases from V and 4 from J, leaving 8 bases between them. The CDR3 loop spans 12 amino acids. CDR1 SGHNT and CDR2 YYREEE come from the germline V gene (reference sequence). The CDR3 is CASSVRGTEAFF. CDR3 nucleotides: TGTGCCAGCAGCGTAAGGGGCACTGAAGCTTTCTTT.

The chain combines TRBV4-2 with TRBJ1-6; tentatively, D is TRBD1 (6 bases). With 0 bases removed from V and 12 bases from J, the gap between germline ends came to 6 bases. Per germline, CDR1 LGHNA and CDR2 YNFKEQ. The CDR3 spans 12 residues. Here the CDR3 reads CASSQEQGPLHF. CDR3 bases: TGTGCCAGCAGCCAAGAACAGGGACCCCTCCACTTT.

This chain uses TRBV27 with TRBJ2-1; TRBD2 aligns across 14 bases. V was clipped by 2 bases and J by 6 bases; unmatched bases: 18. This CDR3 has 21 residues. Looked up from germline, CDR1 is MNHEY and CDR2 is SMNVEV (reference sequence). CDR3 nucleotide sequence: TGTGCCAGCAGTTTACTTAAAGTGACTAGCGGGAGGGGTGGGAGAGGCAATGAGCAGTTCTTC. This sequence encodes CASSLLKVTSGRGGRGNEQFF.

The chain carries TRBV2 and TRBJ1-6; TRBD1 might be the D (6 bases). CDR3 length equals 12 residues. The V gene lost 7 bases and the J gene lost 7 bases, with 8 bases spanning the gap. Germline-derived CDR1 and CDR2 are SNHLY and FYNNEI. Here the CDR3 reads CASTDSNSPLHF. The DNA for the CDR3 is TGTGCCAGCACGGACAGCAATTCACCCCTCCACTTT.

This sequence joins TRBV4-1 and TRBJ2-1; TRBD2 matches at 11 bases. CDR1 and CDR2 from the germline V gene are MGHRA and YSYEKL. With V trimmed by 4 bases and J by 8 bases, 22 bases remained unmatched. The CDR3 is made up of 20 amino acids. The CDR3 loop reads CASSRGPGSGGASMEHEQFF. CDR3 coding DNA: TGCGCCAGCAGCCGAGGCCCGGGTAGCGGGGGGGCATCCATGGAGCATGAGCAGTTCTTC.

This chain links TRBV11-2 with TRBJ1-1; D gene ambiguous. The CDR3 runs to 14 residues. V lost 4 bases, J lost 0 bases, and 9 bases lay in between. Germline CDR1 SGHAT, CDR2 FQNNGV. The CDR3 loop reads CASSSQAMNTEAFF. The CDR3 DNA reads as TGTGCCAGCAGCTCTCAGGCTATGAACACTGAAGCTTTCTTT. Full variable domain (remainder filled in from reference TRBV11-2 and TRBJ1-1): EAGVAQSPRYKIIEKRQSVAFWCNPISGHATLYWYQQILGQGPKLLIQFQNNGVVDDSQLPKDRFSAERLKGVDSTLKIQPAKLEDSAVYLCASSSQAMNTEAFFGQGTRLTVV.

The chain combines TRBV6-1 with TRBJ2-1; D ambiguous. This CDR3 is 10 amino acids long. V lost 5 bases and J 6 bases, leaving 2 bases between the germline ends. Germline CDR1 MNHNS, CDR2 SASEGT. The CDR3 loop reads CASSFNEQFF. The CDR3 DNA reads TGTGCCAGCAGTTTCAATGAGCAGTTCTTC.

The rearrangement joins TRBV16 to TRBJ2-7; weak D call: TRBD2 (5 bases). Germline V gene sequence: CDR1 KGHSY, CDR2 FQNENV. CDR3 length: 14 amino acids. Trimming pared 0 bases from V and 0 bases from J, leaving 6 bases between. The DNA of the CDR3 is TGTGCCAGCAGCCAATCGGGGAGCTCCTACGAGCAGTACTTC. It yields the protein CASSQSGSSYEQYF.

CDR3 nucleotide sequence: TGCGCCAGCAGCCAAGTAGGGGAGGGCTACGAGCAGTACTTC. This gives the protein CASSQVGEGYEQYF. The chain employs TRBV4-1 and TRBJ2-7, with 7 bases matching TRBD2. This CDR3 is built from 14 residues. CDR1 MGHRA and CDR2 YSYEKL come from the germline V gene. V shed 1 base and J 3 bases; nucleotides not matched to a gene: 3.

The chain has TRBV7-9 and TRBJ2-2, with a tentative D call TRBD2 (5 bases). CDR1 is SEHNR, CDR2 FQNEAQ, per germline (reference sequence). The CDR3 runs 15 residues. Trimming shortened V by 1 base and J by 3 bases, and 9 bases separated the two germline ends. CDR3 loop: CASSLGAGHTGELFF. CDR3 coding DNA: TGTGCCAGCAGCTTAGGGGCGGGCCACACCGGGGAGCTGTTTTTT.

The chain links TRBV10-1 to TRBJ2-1; D is unclear. CDR3 length equals 15 residues. Germline V gives CDR1 WNHNN, CDR2 SYGVQD (reference sequence). Trimming left V 2 bases short and J 5 bases short, with 13 bases between. CDR3 protein: CASSESETHHNEQFF. The CDR3, as DNA: TGCGCCAGCAGTGAGAGTGAGACCCACCACAATGAGCAGTTCTTC.

The CDR3 sequence is CASSIIWTGRDYGYTF. The CDR3 nucleotides are TGTGCCAGTAGTATAATCTGGACAGGGCGGGACTATGGCTACACCTTC. The J gene is TRBJ1-2, the V gene TRBV19; 8 bases fit TRBD1. Germline CDR1 and CDR2: LNHDA and SQIVND (reference sequence). Trimming cost V 2 bases and J 3 bases; bases outside gene matches: 8. The CDR3 is 16 amino acids. The variable domain in full, with the rest retrieved from reference TRBV19 and TRBJ1-2, is DGGITQSPKYLFRKEGQNVTLSCEQNLNHDAMYWYRQDPGQGLRLIYYSQIVNDFQKGDIAEGYSVSREKKESFPLTVTSAQKNPTAFYLCASSIIWTGRDYGYTFGSGTRLTVV.

The rearrangement uses TRBV7-8 and TRBJ2-7; D may match TRBD1 or TRBD2 (6 bases each). Germline assignment: CDR1 SGHVS and CDR2 FQNEAQ. V was cut by 6 bases and J by 3 bases, with 15 bases left in between. The CDR3 totals 14 residues. The CDR3 DNA reads as TGTGCCAGCAGTAAATGGGGGGCCAACTACGAGCAGTACTTC. It codes for CASSKWGANYEQYF.

This chain joins TRBV28 and TRBJ2-4; a weak D match, TRBD2 (5 bases). V was trimmed by 3 bases and J by 6 bases, leaving 6 bases between them. The V gene's germline CDR1 is MDHEN and CDR2 SYDVKM. The CDR3 contains 12 residues. In DNA form, the CDR3 reads TGTGCCAGCAGTTTCGGGGTAAACATTCAGTACTTC. This sequence encodes CASSFGVNIQYF. Together with reference TRBV28 and TRBJ2-4, the CDR3 gives the full variable domain: DVKVTQSSRYLVKRTGEKVFLECVQDMDHENMFWYRQDPGLGLRLIYFSYDVKMKEKGDIPEGYSVSREKKERFSLILESASTNQTSMYLCASSFGVNIQYFGAGTRLSVL.

The chain joins TRBV27 to TRBJ1-5, with a weak D call TRBD1 (5 bases). In germline, CDR1 is MNHEY, CDR2 SMNVEV (reference sequence). V lost 3 bases and J 3 bases, leaving 12 bases between the germline ends. The CDR3 has 15 amino acids. As DNA, the CDR3 is TGTGCCAGCAGTTTCCGGGGCGATAACAATCAGCCCCAGCATTTT. It codes for CASSFRGDNNQPQHF.

This clone was recorded once. V and J are TRBV27 and TRBJ2-5, with D unclear. Per germline, CDR1 MNHEY and CDR2 SMNVEV (reference sequence). Trimming shortened V by 5 bases and J by 1 base, and 20 bases separated the two germline ends. The CDR3 has 17 residues. This CDR3 reads CASSPYASSPFQETQYF. DNA of the CDR3: TGTGCCAGCAGTCCCTATGCCTCCTCCCCCTTCCAAGAGACCCAGTACTTC.